This T cell receptor (beta chain) emerged from a study of T cell repertoires and HLA-DP antigens. Details on this clone: The antigen is not known.

Method: immunoSEQ multiplex PCR; TCRdb's copy keeps in-frame clones and lacks some. The repertoire includes roughly 73,000 clones, around three quarters of them detected once, and roughly 1.4% sits in the top ten. Sequencing was done on a sample of CD4+ T cells from PBMCs. This receptor was identified in a man in his 60s in good health and CMV-seronegative.

CDR3 sequence: CASTPSAQGGNTIYF. The CDR3 bases are TGTGCCAGTACCCCCTCGGCACAGGGAGGAAACACCATATATTTT. The chain recombines TRBV19 with TRBJ1-3, with D perhaps matching TRBD1 (6 bases). Germline V lookup: CDR1 LNHDA, CDR2 SQIVND (reference sequence). The CDR3 spans 15 residues. V was cut by 7 bases and J by 4 bases, with 17 bases left in between.